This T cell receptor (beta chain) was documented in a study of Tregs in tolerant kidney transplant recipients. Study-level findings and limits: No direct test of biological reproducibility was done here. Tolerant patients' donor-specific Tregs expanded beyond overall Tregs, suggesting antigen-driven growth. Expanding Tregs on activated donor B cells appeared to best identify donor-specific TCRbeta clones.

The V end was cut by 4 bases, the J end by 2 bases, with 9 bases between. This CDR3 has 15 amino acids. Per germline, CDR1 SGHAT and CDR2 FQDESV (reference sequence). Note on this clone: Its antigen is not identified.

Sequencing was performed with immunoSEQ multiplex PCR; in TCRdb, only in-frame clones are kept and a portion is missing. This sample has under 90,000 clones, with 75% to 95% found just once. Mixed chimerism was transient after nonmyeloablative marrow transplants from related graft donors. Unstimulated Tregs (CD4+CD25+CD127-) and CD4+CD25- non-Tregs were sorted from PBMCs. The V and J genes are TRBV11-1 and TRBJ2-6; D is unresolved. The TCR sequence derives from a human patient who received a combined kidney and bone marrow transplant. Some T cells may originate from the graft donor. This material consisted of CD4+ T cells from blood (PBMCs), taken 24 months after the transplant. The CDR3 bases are TGTGCCAGCAGCTCACAGTCCCCTGGGGCCAACGTCCTGACTTTC. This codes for CASSSQSPGANVLTF.